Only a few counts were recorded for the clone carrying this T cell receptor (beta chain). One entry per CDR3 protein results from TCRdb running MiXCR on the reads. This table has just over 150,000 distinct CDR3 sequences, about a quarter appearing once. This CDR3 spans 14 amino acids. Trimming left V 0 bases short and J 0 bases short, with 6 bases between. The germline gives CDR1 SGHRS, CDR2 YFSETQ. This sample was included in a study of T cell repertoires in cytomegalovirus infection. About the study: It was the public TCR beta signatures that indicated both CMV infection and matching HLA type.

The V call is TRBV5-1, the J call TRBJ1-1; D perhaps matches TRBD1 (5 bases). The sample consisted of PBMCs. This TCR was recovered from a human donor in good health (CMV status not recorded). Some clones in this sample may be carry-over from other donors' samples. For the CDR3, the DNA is TGCGCCAGCAGCTTGGACAGGTTGAACACTGAAGCTTTCTTT. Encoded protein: CASSLDRLNTEAFF.